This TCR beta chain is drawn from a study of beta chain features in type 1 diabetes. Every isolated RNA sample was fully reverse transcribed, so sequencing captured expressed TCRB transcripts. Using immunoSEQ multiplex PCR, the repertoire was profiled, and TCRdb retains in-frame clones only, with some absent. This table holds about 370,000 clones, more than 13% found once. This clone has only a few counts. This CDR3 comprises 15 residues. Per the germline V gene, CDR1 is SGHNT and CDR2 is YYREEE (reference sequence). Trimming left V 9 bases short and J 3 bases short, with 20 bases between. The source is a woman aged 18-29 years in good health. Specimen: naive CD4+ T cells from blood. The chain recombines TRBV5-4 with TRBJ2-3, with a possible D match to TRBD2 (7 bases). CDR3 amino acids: CATLGGGVGTDTQYF. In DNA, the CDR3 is TGTGCCACCCTAGGGGGAGGGGTTGGGACAGATACGCAGTATTTT.